This T cell receptor beta chain was found in a study of OX40 agonist ivuxolimab in advanced cancers. Germline V gives CDR1 MNHEY, CDR2 SMNVEV (reference sequence). This CDR3 contains 13 residues. V lost 3 bases and J 0 bases, leaving 3 bases between the germline ends. This clone has only one observation. Assay: immunoSEQ multiplex PCR; the TCRdb copy retains only in-frame clones and omits some. The table lists approximately 23,000 clones, roughly 88% of them singletons. The source is an adult with an advanced solid tumor such as melanoma, head and neck, liver or kidney cancer. The material was CD4+ or CD8+ T cells sorted from blood, obtained in a trial of the OX40 agonist ivuxolimab. J is TRBJ2-1 and V is TRBV27; D not resolved. CDR3 DNA: TGTGCCAGCAGTTTGAACTCCTACAATGAGCAGTTCTTC. Protein sequence: CASSLNSYNEQFF.